This is a list of T cell receptor beta chains from one sample in a study of blood T cell repertoires in COVID-19. Libraries were prepared by immunoSEQ multiplex PCR; TCRdb keeps only in-frame clonotypes and omits some of them. The data show 180,000 or so clones, 86% seen once. The sample consisted of peripheral blood. The receptors here all came from a man between 60 and 70 years old with acute or convalescent COVID-19. The conserved cysteine and the conserved F or W are not part of the CDR3 here.

v_call cdr3_aa
TRBV28 ASSLDPTGNGNEQF
TRBV28 ASSDQGAGANVLT
TRBV7-3 ASSSNTRDTQY
TRBV29-1 SVEDHSYGYT
TRBV5-1 ASAPGIAYEQY
TRBV5-1 ASSLARGAGEKLF
TRBV5-4 ASTLGTAGGHYEQY
TRBV7-9 ASSLAQGAGDAF
TRBV11-3 ASSRQGRDTEAF
TRBV28 ASSAYRGRYDGYT
TRBV5-1 ASSLEGQGKLF
TRBV6-2/TRBV6-3 ASSSFPGAGGPGETQY
TRBV7-2 ASSFRAGLSYEQY
TRBV11-2 ASSSRTGSGNTIY
TRBV10-2 ASSEGRVRGGYT
TRBV7-9 ASSLGLAATSSYEQY
TRBV9 ASGPLGQLNEKLF
TRBV4-2 ASSQGPGQGYNYGYT
TRBV14 ASSPPGRGPKAQY
TRBV6-1 ASSELGGSSYNSPLH
TRBV28 ASSFGLGRAIAEAF
TRBV16 ASSPETAVLRYT
TRBV27 ASSLQGRMSTEAF
TRBV28 ASSPGGTGDLRDGYT
TRBV18 ASSPTPGSGYGYT
TRBV9 ASSVDGSQRGNSPLH
TRBV20-1 SGTVGGPLH
TRBV10-1 ASSESSGNEKLF
TRBV19 ASSAGFSNTEAF
TRBV24-1 ATSDSGYKYQETQY
TRBV6-5 ASSYFAGGGNEQF
TRBV6-6 ASSYGAWGESGYT
TRBV20-1 SASRDRDLNEQF
TRBV5-4 ASYYRVSGANVLT